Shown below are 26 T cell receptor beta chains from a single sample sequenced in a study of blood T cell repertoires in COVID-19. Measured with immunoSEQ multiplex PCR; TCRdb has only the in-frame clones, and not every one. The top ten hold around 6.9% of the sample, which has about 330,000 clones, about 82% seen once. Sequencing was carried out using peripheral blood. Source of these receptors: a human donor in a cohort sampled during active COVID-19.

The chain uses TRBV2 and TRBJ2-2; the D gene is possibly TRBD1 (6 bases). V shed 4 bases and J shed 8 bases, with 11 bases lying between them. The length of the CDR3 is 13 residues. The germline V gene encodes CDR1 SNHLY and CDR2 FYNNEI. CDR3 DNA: TGTGCCAGCAGTGTCAGGGGAACGGGGGAGCTGTTTTTT. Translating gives CASSVRGTGELFF.

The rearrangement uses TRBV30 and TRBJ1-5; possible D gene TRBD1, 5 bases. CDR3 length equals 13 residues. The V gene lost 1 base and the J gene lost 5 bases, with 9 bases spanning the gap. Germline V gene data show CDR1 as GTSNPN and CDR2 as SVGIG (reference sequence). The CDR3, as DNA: TGTGCCTGGAGTGGACAGCCAGATCAGCCCCAGCATTTT. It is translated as CAWSGQPDQPQHF.

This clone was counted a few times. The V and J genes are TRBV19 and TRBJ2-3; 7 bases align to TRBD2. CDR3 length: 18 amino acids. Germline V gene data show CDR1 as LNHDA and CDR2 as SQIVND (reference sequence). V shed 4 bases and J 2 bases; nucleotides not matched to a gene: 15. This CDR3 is CASSTPLFPAGFTDTQYF. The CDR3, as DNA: TGTGCCAGTAGTACTCCCCTTTTTCCAGCGGGGTTCACAGATACGCAGTATTTT.

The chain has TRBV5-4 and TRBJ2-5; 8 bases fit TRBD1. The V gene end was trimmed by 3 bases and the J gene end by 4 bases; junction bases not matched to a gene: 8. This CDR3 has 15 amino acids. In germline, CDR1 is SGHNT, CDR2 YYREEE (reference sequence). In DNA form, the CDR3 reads TGTGCCAGCAGCTCAGGACAGGGCCGAATAGAGACCCAGTACTTC. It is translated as CASSSGQGRIETQYF.

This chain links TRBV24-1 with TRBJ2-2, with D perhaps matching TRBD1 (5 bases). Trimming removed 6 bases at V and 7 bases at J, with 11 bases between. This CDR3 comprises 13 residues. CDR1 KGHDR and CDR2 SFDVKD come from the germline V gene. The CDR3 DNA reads TGTGCCACCAGTCGGCGTAGGGGCGGGGAGCTGTTTTTT. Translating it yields CATSRRRGGELFF.

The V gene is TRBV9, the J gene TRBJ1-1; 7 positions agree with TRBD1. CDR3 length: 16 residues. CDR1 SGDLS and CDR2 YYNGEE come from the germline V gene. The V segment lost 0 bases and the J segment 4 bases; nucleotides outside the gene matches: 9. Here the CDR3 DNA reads TGTGCCAGCAGCGTAGCTACCCGGGCAGGGGGCACTGAAGCTTTCTTT. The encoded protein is CASSVATRAGGTEAFF.

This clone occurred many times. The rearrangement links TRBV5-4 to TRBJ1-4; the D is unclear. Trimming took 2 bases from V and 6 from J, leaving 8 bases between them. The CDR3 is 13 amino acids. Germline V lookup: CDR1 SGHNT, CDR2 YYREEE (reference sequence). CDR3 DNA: TGTGCCAGCAGCTTAGCATCGGATGAAAAACTGTTTTTT. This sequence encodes CASSLASDEKLFF.

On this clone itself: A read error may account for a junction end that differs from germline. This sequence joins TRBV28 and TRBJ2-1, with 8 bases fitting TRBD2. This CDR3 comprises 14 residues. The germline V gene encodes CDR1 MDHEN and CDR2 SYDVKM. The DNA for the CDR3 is TGTGCCAGCCATACGGGGGGGCCGTACAACGAGCAGTTCTTC. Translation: CASHTGGPYNEQFF.

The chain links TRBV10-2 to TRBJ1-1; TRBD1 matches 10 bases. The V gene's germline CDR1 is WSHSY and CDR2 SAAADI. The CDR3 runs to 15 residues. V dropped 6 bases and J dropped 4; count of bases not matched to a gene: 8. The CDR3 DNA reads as TGCGCCAGCAGCGTTGGGACAGGGGCGTTCACTGAAGCTTTCTTT. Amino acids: CASSVGTGAFTEAFF.

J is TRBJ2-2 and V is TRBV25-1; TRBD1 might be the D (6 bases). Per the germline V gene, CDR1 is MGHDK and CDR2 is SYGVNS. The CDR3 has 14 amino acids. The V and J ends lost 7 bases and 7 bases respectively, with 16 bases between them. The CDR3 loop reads CASNQTRGFGELFF. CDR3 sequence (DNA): TGTGCCAGCAACCAAACAAGGGGGTTCGGGGAGCTGTTTTTT.

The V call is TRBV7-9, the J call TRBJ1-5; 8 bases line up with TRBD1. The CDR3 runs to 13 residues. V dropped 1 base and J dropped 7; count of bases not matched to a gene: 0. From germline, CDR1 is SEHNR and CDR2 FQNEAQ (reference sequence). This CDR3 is CASSLDRGQPQHF. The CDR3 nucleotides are TGTGCCAGCAGCTTAGACAGGGGGCAGCCCCAGCATTTT.

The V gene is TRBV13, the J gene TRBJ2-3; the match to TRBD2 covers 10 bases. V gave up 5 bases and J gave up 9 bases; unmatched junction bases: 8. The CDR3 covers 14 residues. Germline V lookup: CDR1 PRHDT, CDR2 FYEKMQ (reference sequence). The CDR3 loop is CASSELAGSGTQYF. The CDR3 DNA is TGTGCCAGCAGCGAACTAGCGGGGTCAGGAACGCAGTATTTT.

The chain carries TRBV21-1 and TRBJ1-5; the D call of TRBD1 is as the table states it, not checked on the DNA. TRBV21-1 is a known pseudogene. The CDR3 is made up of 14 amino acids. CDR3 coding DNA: TGTGCCGGCCCGTCGACAGAAAGCAATCAGCCCCAGCATTTT. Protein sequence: CAGPSTESNQPQHF.

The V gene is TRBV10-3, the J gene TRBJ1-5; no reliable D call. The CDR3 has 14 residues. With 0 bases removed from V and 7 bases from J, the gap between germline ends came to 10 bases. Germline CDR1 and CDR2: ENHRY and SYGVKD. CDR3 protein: CAISESGNYQPQHF. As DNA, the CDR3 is TGTGCCATCAGTGAGTCGGGTAACTACCAGCCCCAGCATTTT.

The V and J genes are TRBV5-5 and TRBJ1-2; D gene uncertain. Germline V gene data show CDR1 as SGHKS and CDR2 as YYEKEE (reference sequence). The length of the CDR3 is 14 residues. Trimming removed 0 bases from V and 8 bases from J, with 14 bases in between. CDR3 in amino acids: CASSLGPGFGGYTF. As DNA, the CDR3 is TGTGCCAGCAGCTTGGGTCCGGGTTTCGGAGGCTACACCTTC. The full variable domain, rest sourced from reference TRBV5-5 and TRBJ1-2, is DAGVTQSPTHLIKTRGQQVTLRCSPISGHKSVSWYQQVLGQGPQFIFQYYEKEERGRGNFPDRFSARQFPNYSSELNVNALLLGDSALYLCASSLGPGFGGYTFGSGTRLTVV.

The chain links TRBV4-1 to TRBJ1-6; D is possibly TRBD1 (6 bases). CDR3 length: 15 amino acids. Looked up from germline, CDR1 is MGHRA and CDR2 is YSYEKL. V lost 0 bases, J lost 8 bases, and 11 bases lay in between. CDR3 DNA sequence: TGCGCCAGCAGCCAAGAAACAGGGTCGGATTCACCCCTCCACTTT. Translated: CASSQETGSDSPLHF.

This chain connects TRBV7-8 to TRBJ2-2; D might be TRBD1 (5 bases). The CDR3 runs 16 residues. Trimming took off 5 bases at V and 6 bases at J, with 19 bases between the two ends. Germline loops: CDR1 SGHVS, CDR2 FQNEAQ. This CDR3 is CASSPDRYTFAGELFF. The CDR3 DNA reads TGTGCCAGCAGCCCAGACAGATACACCTTCGCCGGGGAGCTGTTTTTT.

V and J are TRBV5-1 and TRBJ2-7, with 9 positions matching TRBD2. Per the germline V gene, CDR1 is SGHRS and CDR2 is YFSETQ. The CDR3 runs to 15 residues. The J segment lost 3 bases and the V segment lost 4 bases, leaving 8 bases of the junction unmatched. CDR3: CASSPRERGVYEQYF. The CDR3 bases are TGCGCCAGCAGCCCCAGGGAGCGGGGGGTCTACGAGCAGTACTTC. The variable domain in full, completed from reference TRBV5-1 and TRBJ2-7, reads KAGVTQTPRYLIKTRGQQVTLSCSPISGHRSVSWYQQTPGQGLQFLFEYFSETQRNKGNFPGRFSGRQFSNSRSEMNVSTLELGDSALYLCASSPRERGVYEQYFGPGTRLTVT.

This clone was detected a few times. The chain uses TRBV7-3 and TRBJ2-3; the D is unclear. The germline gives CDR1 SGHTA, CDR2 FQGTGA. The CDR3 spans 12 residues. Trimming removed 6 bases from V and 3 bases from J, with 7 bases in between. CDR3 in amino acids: CASRENTDTQYF. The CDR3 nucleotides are TGTGCCAGCAGGGAGAATACAGATACGCAGTATTTT.

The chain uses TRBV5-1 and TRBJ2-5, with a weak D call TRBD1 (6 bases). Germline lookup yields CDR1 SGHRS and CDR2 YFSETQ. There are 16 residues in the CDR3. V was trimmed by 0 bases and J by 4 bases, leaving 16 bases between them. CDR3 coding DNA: TGCGCCAGCAGCTTGGGCGGCAGGGGCCCGGGAGAGACCCAGTACTTC. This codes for CASSLGGRGPGETQYF.

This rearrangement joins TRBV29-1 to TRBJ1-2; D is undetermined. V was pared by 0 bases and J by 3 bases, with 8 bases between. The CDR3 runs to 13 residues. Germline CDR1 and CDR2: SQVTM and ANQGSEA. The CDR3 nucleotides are TGCAGCGTTGAAGACACAGTAGACTATGGCTACACCTTC. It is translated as CSVEDTVDYGYTF.

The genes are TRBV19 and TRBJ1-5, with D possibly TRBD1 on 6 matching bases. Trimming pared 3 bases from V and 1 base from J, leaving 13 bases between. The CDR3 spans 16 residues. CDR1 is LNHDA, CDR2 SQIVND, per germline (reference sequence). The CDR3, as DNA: TGTGCCAGTAGTATGGGAGCGGGACAAAGCAATCAGCCCCAGCATTTT. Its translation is CASSMGAGQSNQPQHF.

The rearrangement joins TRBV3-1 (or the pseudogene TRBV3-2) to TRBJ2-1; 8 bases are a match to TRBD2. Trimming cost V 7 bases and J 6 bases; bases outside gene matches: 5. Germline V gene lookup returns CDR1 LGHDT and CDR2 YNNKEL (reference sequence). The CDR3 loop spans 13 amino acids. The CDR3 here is CASNLAGFNEQFF. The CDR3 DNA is TGTGCCAGCAACTTAGCGGGGTTCAATGAGCAGTTCTTC.

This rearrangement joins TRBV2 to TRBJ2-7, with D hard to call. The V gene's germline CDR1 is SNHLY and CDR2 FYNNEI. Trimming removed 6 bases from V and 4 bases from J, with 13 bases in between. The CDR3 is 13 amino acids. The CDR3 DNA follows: TGTGCCAGCAGCGAGCGAAAAATTTACGAGCAGTACTTC. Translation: CASSERKIYEQYF. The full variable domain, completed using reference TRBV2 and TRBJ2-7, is EPEVTQTPSHQVTQMGQEVILRCVPISNHLYFYWYRQILGQKVEFLVSFYNNEISEKSEIFDDQFSVERPDGSNFTLKIRSTKLEDSAMYFCASSERKIYEQYFGPGTRLTVT.

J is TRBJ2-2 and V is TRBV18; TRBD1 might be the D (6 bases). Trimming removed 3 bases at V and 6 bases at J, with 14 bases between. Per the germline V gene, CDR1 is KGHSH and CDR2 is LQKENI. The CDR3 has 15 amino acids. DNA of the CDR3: TGTGCCAGCTCACCCACAGGGAGCGGCGCCGGGGAGCTGTTTTTT. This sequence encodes CASSPTGSGAGELFF.

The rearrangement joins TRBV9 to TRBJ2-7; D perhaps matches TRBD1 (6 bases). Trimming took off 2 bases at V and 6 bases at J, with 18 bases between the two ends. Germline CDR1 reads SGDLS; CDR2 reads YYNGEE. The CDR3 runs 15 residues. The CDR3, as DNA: TGTGCCAGCAGCGTCTACAGGGTTCAGACCCCCGAGCAGTACTTC. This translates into CASSVYRVQTPEQYF.